This T cell receptor (beta chain) was captured by sequencing in a study of cytomegalovirus exposure and HLA in healthy donors. Study conclusions and caveats: The analysis excluded some indistinguishable V segments, including TRBV6-2 and TRBV6-3. Under in vitro conditions, a few CMV-associated chains were confirmed as specific for CMV antigens.

The V gene lost 4 bases and the J gene lost 9 bases, with 22 bases spanning the gap. The CDR3 is 17 amino acids. The germline gives CDR1 MGHDK, CDR2 SYGVNS. With regard to this clone: As yet, its antigen is unknown.

Primers for the PCR totalled 60 Vbeta and 13 Jbeta. Assay: immunoSEQ multiplex PCR; the TCRdb copy retains only in-frame clones and omits some. The profile shows 200,000 or so clones, around 85% of them singletons. This chain joins TRBV25-1 and TRBJ1-6, with D possibly being TRBD1 (6 bases). Sequencing was done on a sample of PBMCs. The sequence was obtained from a man aged 50 to 59 in good health and CMV-seronegative. Written as DNA, the CDR3 is TGTGCCAGCAGTGGAGATGCTACCTGGACAGCGAGTTCACCCCTCCACTTT. It encodes CASSGDATWTASSPLHF.